This T cell receptor beta chain was observed in a study of T-cell memory formation after mild COVID-19. Study-level points and caveats: Clones that contracted clustered mainly in CM and EM if CD4+ and in EMRA if CD8+.

TCRdb re-called the 5' RACE reads with MiXCR, one entry per CDR3 protein. The sample gives 210,000 or so distinct CDR3 sequences, roughly a tenth of which show up once; 2.5% to 3.5% is in the top ten. The V gene end was trimmed by 1 base and the J gene end by 5 bases; junction bases not matched to a gene: 6. This CDR3 spans 15 amino acids. Germline CDR1 is SGHTA and CDR2 is FQGNSA. As to this clonotype: Its antigen remains unidentified.

This chain uses TRBV7-2 with TRBJ2-3; 7 nucleotides agree with TRBD2. This clonotype was obtained from a man aged 18 to 30 who had mild COVID-19 (a few samples of this study predate the infection). Cell type and time point are not known. The source material was PBMCs or a T cell subset sorted from them (not recorded which). CDR3 in DNA: TGTGCCAGCAGCTTAGGCGGGGGAGGTTTAGATACGCAGTATTTT. Residues: CASSLGGGGLDTQYF.